The 17 T cell receptor beta chains listed next were all sequenced from one sample in a study of cytomegalovirus exposure and HLA in healthy donors. Researchers ran the PCR with 60 Vbeta and 13 Jbeta primers. This table comes from immunoSEQ multiplex PCR, and its TCRdb copy is limited to in-frame clones, with some not included. Altogether around 160,000 clones are present, about 77% being singletons, with the ten largest covering 9.5% to 10%. Sequenced: PBMCs. Receptors were obtained from a man aged 18 to 30 in good health and CMV-seropositive.

A single count supports this clone. The chain uses TRBV7-9 and TRBJ2-7, with D unresolved. Looked up from germline, CDR1 is SEHNR and CDR2 is FQNEAQ (reference sequence). Trimming removed 3 bases from V and 2 bases from J, with 5 bases in between. The CDR3 extends over 12 amino acids. The CDR3 nucleotides read TGTGCCAGCAGCTTCCTAACCTACGAGCAGTACTTC. This translates into CASSFLTYEQYF.

This rearrangement joins TRBV12-5 to TRBJ1-1; no definite D call. V was pared by 5 bases and J by 7 bases, with 17 bases between. The CDR3 extends over 14 amino acids. Germline lookup yields CDR1 LGHNT and CDR2 FRNRAP. The CDR3 sequence: CASGPGKGLGEAFF. In DNA form, the CDR3 reads TGTGCTAGTGGTCCCGGGAAAGGTTTGGGTGAAGCTTTCTTT.

In its sample, this clone was seen a few times. The chain links TRBV7-9 to TRBJ2-7; TRBD2 matches at 8 bases. TRBJ2-1 matches the DNA end more closely, so the J call is doubtful. Germline V gives CDR1 SEHNR, CDR2 FQNEAQ (reference sequence). CDR3 size: 15 residues. Here the CDR3 DNA reads TGTGCCAGCAGCCTGGGACTAGGTGCCTACAATGAGCAGTTCTTC. It codes for CASSLGLGAYNEQFF.

The J gene is TRBJ1-1, the V gene TRBV2; 9 bases line up with TRBD1. The J segment lost 7 bases and the V segment lost 6 bases, leaving 12 bases of the junction unmatched. From germline, CDR1 is SNHLY and CDR2 FYNNEI. The CDR3 loop spans 15 amino acids. CDR3 amino acids: CASSTPQGASIEAFF. The CDR3 DNA is TGTGCCAGCAGCACACCACAGGGGGCTAGTATTGAAGCTTTCTTT.

V usage is TRBV18 and J usage is TRBJ2-7; D uncertain. Germline CDR1 reads KGHSH; CDR2 reads LQKENI. The length of the CDR3 is 12 residues. Trimming took 2 bases from V and 3 from J, leaving 5 bases between them. CDR3 in DNA: TGTGCCAGCTCACCAGAGCTCTACGAGCAGTACTTC. It specifies CASSPELYEQYF.

The chain couples TRBV6-5 to TRBJ1-5; D possibly corresponds to TRBD1 (5 bases). There are 15 residues in the CDR3. The germline CDR1 and CDR2 sequences are MNHEY and SVGAGI. Trimming removed 4 bases at V and 4 bases at J, with 14 bases between. The CDR3 DNA is TGTGCCAGCAGTTCGACAGTCACTGGGAATCAGCCCCAGCATTTT. It codes for CASSSTVTGNQPQHF.

This chain joins TRBV7-2 and TRBJ2-1; TRBD2 matches at 7 bases. This CDR3 region has 14 residues. V shed 4 bases and J 7 bases; nucleotides not matched to a gene: 7. CDR1 SGHTA and CDR2 FQGNSA come from the germline V gene. CDR3 sequence reads: CASSSWTSRNEQFF. CDR3 nucleotide sequence: TGTGCCAGCAGCTCTTGGACTAGTAGGAATGAGCAGTTCTTC.

The V and J genes are TRBV7-2 and TRBJ2-7, with D maybe TRBD2 (6 bases). Germline V gene sequence: CDR1 SGHTA, CDR2 FQGNSA. V gave up 6 bases and J gave up 3 bases, with 27 bases separating them. There are 18 residues in the CDR3. The CDR3 DNA follows: TGTGCCAGCAGTCTCGGTCTTTGGGAGACTAGTATCATCTACGAGCAGTACTTC. It yields the protein CASSLGLWETSIIYEQYF.

The chain is built from TRBV2 and TRBJ2-1; maybe TRBD1 (6 bases). Trimming pared 6 bases from V and 3 bases from J, leaving 15 bases between. The V gene's germline CDR1 is SNHLY and CDR2 FYNNEI. The CDR3 length is 15 residues. CDR3 DNA sequence: TGTGCCAGCAGCACAGGGTTCTCGGGCTACAATGAGCAGTTCTTC. It codes for CASSTGFSGYNEQFF.

This clone was observed a single time. The chain uses TRBV11-3 and TRBJ2-2; D is perhaps TRBD1 (6 bases). The V and J ends lost 2 bases and 7 bases respectively, with 14 bases between them. CDR1 SGHNT and CDR2 YENEEA come from the germline V gene. This CDR3 contains 15 residues. The CDR3 region has the DNA TGTGCCAGCAGCTTATTAGCAGGGGCCGACGGGGAGCTGTTTTTT. Translation gives CASSLLAGADGELFF.

The chain uses TRBV6-6 and TRBJ1-1; D may be TRBD1 (5 bases). Trimming left V 2 bases short and J 1 base short, with 14 bases between. Germline loops: CDR1 MNHNY, CDR2 SVGAGI (reference sequence). The CDR3 contains 16 residues. In DNA form, the CDR3 reads TGTGCCAGCAGTTACGGGGCCAGACAAAAGAACACTGAAGCTTTCTTT. Protein sequence: CASSYGARQKNTEAFF.

The genes are TRBV29-1 and TRBJ1-1; D gene unclear. V lost 4 bases to trimming and J lost 0 bases, with 9 bases between them. The germline CDR1 and CDR2 sequences are SQVTM and ANQGSEA. The CDR3 is 13 amino acids. CDR3 sequence (DNA): TGCAGCGTTGTTCTTCAGATGAACACTGAAGCTTTCTTT. Amino acid sequence: CSVVLQMNTEAFF.

The rearrangement links TRBV15 to TRBJ2-1; 14 bases are a match to TRBD2. The J segment lost 7 bases and the V segment lost 1 base, leaving 3 bases of the junction unmatched. This CDR3 is built from 16 residues. Germline V lookup: CDR1 LNHNV, CDR2 YYDKDF (reference sequence). The CDR3 sequence is CATSRGLAGGGNEQFF. CDR3 nucleotides: TGTGCCACCAGCAGAGGACTAGCGGGAGGGGGAAATGAGCAGTTCTTC.

The rearrangement links TRBV27 to TRBJ1-2; D possibly corresponds to TRBD1 (5 bases). Germline CDR1 MNHEY, CDR2 SMNVEV (reference sequence). Trimming removed 5 bases from V and 5 bases from J, with 6 bases in between. The CDR3 has 11 residues. The CDR3 DNA sequence: TGTGCCAGCAGTCAGGGATATGGCTACACCTTC. This encodes CASSQGYGYTF.

The V and J genes are TRBV19 and TRBJ2-3; 10 nucleotides agree with TRBD1. The CDR3 runs 16 residues. CDR1 and CDR2 from the germline V gene are LNHDA and SQIVND (reference sequence). V lost 7 bases, J lost 2 bases, and 9 bases stayed unmatched. CDR3 protein: CASTADRGKFTDTQYF. The CDR3 region has the DNA TGTGCCAGTACCGCGGACAGGGGGAAATTCACAGATACGCAGTATTTT. Combining the CDR3 with reference TRBV19 and TRBJ2-3 gives the whole variable domain DGGITQSPKYLFRKEGQNVTLSCEQNLNHDAMYWYRQDPGQGLRLIYYSQIVNDFQKGDIAEGYSVSREKKESFPLTVTSAQKNPTAFYLCASTADRGKFTDTQYFGPGTRLTVL.

This clone was seen just once. The rearrangement uses TRBV30 and TRBJ1-2; a possible D gene is TRBD1 (6 bases). The CDR3 has 12 amino acids. Trimming removed 4 bases at V and 8 bases at J, with 14 bases between. Germline values: CDR1 GTSNPN, CDR2 SVGIG (reference sequence). DNA of the CDR3: TGTGCCTGGACCGACAGGCCATGGGGCTACACCTTC. Encoded protein: CAWTDRPWGYTF.

CDR3 sequence: CASSAGTSGRNEQFF. The CDR3 nucleotides are TGTGCCAGCAGTGCAGGGACTAGCGGGAGAAATGAGCAGTTCTTC. This chain joins TRBV25-1 and TRBJ2-1; 14 bases line up with TRBD2. CDR1 is MGHDK, CDR2 SYGVNS, per germline. This CDR3 has 15 amino acids. Losses at the gene ends were 4 bases for V and 7 bases for J; bases not matched to a gene: 3. Based on the CDR3 plus reference TRBV25-1 and TRBJ2-1, the full variable domain is EADIYQTPRYLVIGTGKKITLECSQTMGHDKMYWYQQDPGMELHLIHYSYGVNSTEKGDLSSESTVSRIRTEHFPLTLESARPSHTSQYLCASSAGTSGRNEQFFGPGTRLTVL.